This T cell receptor beta chain was sequenced during a study of low-dose radiotherapy and immunotherapy resistance in tumors. In the study overall: Patients of Cohort 1 had 0.5 Gy fractions every 2 weeks, which summed to 6.5 Gy. Both drugs were delivered intravenously to patients (nivolumab 240 mg every two weeks and ipilimumab 1 mg/kg every six weeks).

Time point in this sample: before trial treatment. Donors received nivolumab, ipilimumab, aspirin, low-dose cyclophosphamide and low-dose radiotherapy. Each eligible patient had an advanced solid tumor, and these tumors lacked tumor-infiltrating lymphocytes. This CDR3 contains 12 residues. Looked up from germline, CDR1 is SNHLY and CDR2 is FYNNEI. Trimming removed 6 bases from V and 2 bases from J, with 8 bases in between. This clonotype has at least ten counts. Primers targeting TRAV and TRBV primed first-strand cDNA, covering alpha and beta chains. TCR amplification used around 19 PCR cycles, a constant-region primer and a V-primer adapter. TCRdb called the reads again in MiXCR, with one record for every CDR3 protein. This table holds roughly 54,000 distinct CDR3 sequences, approximately 25% found once.

The chain employs TRBV2 and TRBJ2-7, with D possibly TRBD1 on 5 matching bases. The sequences come from PBMCs, collected before treatment. This sequence was found in a male donor with prostate cancer. Here the CDR3 reads CASSRAPYEQYF. Here the CDR3 DNA reads TGTGCCAGCAGCAGGGCGCCCTACGAGCAGTACTTC.